Listed below are T cell receptor beta chains from one sample, sequenced in a study of pediatric ulcerative colitis. Generated by immunoSEQ multiplex PCR, the TCRdb table keeps only in-frame clones and is missing some. Altogether tens of thousands of clones are present, about three quarters being singletons, with the ten largest covering about 0.73%. Sample: gut tissue. These receptors all come from a boy aged 5-17 years with moderate ulcerative colitis. The CDR3 runs from the conserved cysteine through the conserved F or W. A D gene is named only where the DNA matches it firmly. The size field is filled for only some rows; it gives once, few, many or a size class.

j_gene	d_gene	v_gene	abundance	CDR3nt	CDR3aa
TRBJ2-2	NA	TRBV7-9	NA	TGTGCCAGCAGCTCCTTGAACACCGGGGAGCTGTTTTTT	CASSSLNTGELFF
TRBJ1-1	NA	TRBV4-1	NA	TGCGCCAGCAGCCGTATAGGGTCGTGGATGAACACTGAAGCTTTCTTT	CASSRIGSWMNTEAFF
TRBJ2-2	NA	TRBV12-2	NA	TGTGCAAGTCGCTTGACACTAGCGGGGAGGGGCCCCGGGGAGCTGTTTTTT	CASRLTLAGRGPGELFF
TRBJ2-2	TRBD1	TRBV6-4	NA	TGTGCCAGCAGTACAGGACAGGGGGCGATCACCGGGGAGCTGTTTTTT	CASSTGQGAITGELFF
TRBJ2-7	NA	TRBV28	NA	TGTGCCAGCAGTTTATCAGGGGGGAAATACGAGCAGTACTTC	CASSLSGGKYEQYF
TRBJ2-7	TRBD2	TRBV7-9	NA	TGTGCCAGCAGCACGCCGGGACTAGCTGCCCGCGAGCAGTACTTC	CASSTPGLAAREQYF
TRBJ2-3	NA	TRBV6-4	NA	TGTGCCAGCAGTGAGGCTCCGGGCGGCACAGATACGCAGTATTTT	CASSEAPGGTDTQYF
TRBJ2-3	NA	TRBV6-4	NA	TGTGCCAGCAGTGAAGCTGGGGGTGAGACAGATACGCAGTATTTT	CASSEAGGETDTQYF
TRBJ1-3	NA	TRBV7-8	NA	TGTGCCAGCAGGGCCGAACTCGTCGGAGACACCATATATTTT	CASRAELVGDTIYF
TRBJ2-6	NA	TRBV15	NA	TGTGCCACCAGCAGAGGGTATGAGAGGGCTGGGGCCAACGTCCTGACTTTC	CATSRGYERAGANVLTF
TRBJ2-1	NA	TRBV9	NA	TGTGCCAGCAGCGAGGGACTCCCCAATGAGCAGTTCTTC	CASSEGLPNEQFF
TRBJ2-5	NA	TRBV7-8	NA	TGTGCCAGCAGCCCCCTGGGAGGACAAGAGACCCAGTACTTC	CASSPLGGQETQYF
TRBJ2-1	TRBD2	TRBV18	few	TGTGCCAGCTCACTCACGGGGACTAGCGAAACAGAGCAGTTCTTC	CASSLTGTSETEQFF
TRBJ1-2	NA	TRBV21-1	NA	TGTGCCAGCAGCAACCGGGACAGCGACAACTATGGCTACACCTTC	CASSNRDSDNYGYTF
TRBJ1-1	NA	TRBV6-5	NA	TGTGCCAGCAGTTACGGCATTTCGGAGGAGCGGGCTTTCTTT	CASSYGISEERAFF
TRBJ2-5	NA	TRBV28	NA	TGTGCCACCAGGCGAGCGGCCCAAGAGACCCAGTACTTC	CATRRAAQETQYF
TRBJ2-1	NA	TRBV30	once	TGTGCCTGGAGTGTTCGTCCCAATGAGCAGTTCTTC	CAWSVRPNEQFF
TRBJ1-2	TRBD1	TRBV7-3	NA	TGTGCCAGCAGCTTAAACCCAGATGGGACAGAAAAGAGCGGCTACACCTTC	CASSLNPDGTEKSGYTF